These 10 T cell receptor beta chains share one sample of origin, sequenced in a study of blood T cell repertoires in COVID-19. Libraries were prepared by immunoSEQ multiplex PCR; TCRdb keeps only in-frame clonotypes and omits some of them. The profile shows 250,000 to 350,000 clones, 85% to 90% of them singletons. Specimen: peripheral blood. The receptors here all came from a woman in her twenties or thirties with COVID-19, enrolled during active disease.

The chain has TRBV11-2 and TRBJ2-5, with 9 bases matching TRBD2. Germline lookup yields CDR1 SGHAT and CDR2 FQNNGV. V lost 5 bases and J lost 1; bases outside the gene matches: 2. The CDR3 is 14 residues long. The CDR3 nucleotides are TGTGCCAGCAGCCCTAGCGGGACCCAAGAGACCCAGTACTTC. Its translation: CASSPSGTQETQYF.

The chain recombines TRBV7-3 with TRBJ1-6; D gene unclear. Between the trimmed V and J ends, which lost 4 bases and 7 bases, there was a span of 8 bases. The CDR3 has 13 amino acids. CDR1 and CDR2 (germline): SGHTA, FQGTGA. This CDR3 is CASSSSPNSPLHF. The DNA for the CDR3 is TGTGCCAGCAGCTCTAGCCCGAATTCACCCCTCCACTTT.

The chain employs TRBV5-4 and TRBJ2-7; TRBD2 matches 10 bases. V lost 0 bases, J lost 6 bases, and 6 bases stayed unmatched. CDR1 and CDR2 from the germline V gene are SGHNT and YYREEE (reference sequence). The CDR3 has 15 amino acids. This CDR3 reads CASSLELAGSGEQYF. The CDR3 DNA follows: TGTGCCAGCAGCTTGGAACTAGCGGGATCGGGCGAGCAGTACTTC.

The rearrangement links TRBV27 to TRBJ2-7; 7 bases are a match to TRBD1. The trim removed 3 bases at V and 3 bases at J, leaving 11 bases unmatched. This CDR3 region has 16 residues. Germline V gene lookup returns CDR1 MNHEY and CDR2 SMNVEV (reference sequence). This chain's CDR3 is CASSFYPAQGDYEQYF. The CDR3 region has the DNA TGTGCCAGCAGTTTTTATCCCGCCCAGGGGGACTACGAGCAGTACTTC.

This chain connects TRBV3-1 (or the pseudogene TRBV3-2) to TRBJ1-3; no clear D gene. This CDR3 contains 15 residues. V lost 1 base, J lost 4 bases, and 11 bases lay in between. The germline CDR1 and CDR2 sequences are LGHDT and YNNKEL (reference sequence). The CDR3, as DNA: TGTGCCAGCAGCCAAGGTCGGCAGCGAGGAAACACCATATATTTT. Amino acid sequence: CASSQGRQRGNTIYF.

J is TRBJ1-2 and V is TRBV11-2; no clear D. The CDR3 extends over 13 amino acids. The V end was cut by 0 bases, the J end by 8 bases, with 10 bases between. Germline V gives CDR1 SGHAT, CDR2 FQNNGV. CDR3 sequence reads: CASSLDRGGGYTF. CDR3 nucleotide sequence: TGTGCCAGCAGCTTAGATCGTGGAGGGGGCTACACCTTC. Using reference TRBV11-2 and TRBJ1-2 for the parts outside the CDR3, the full variable domain is EAGVAQSPRYKIIEKRQSVAFWCNPISGHATLYWYQQILGQGPKLLIQFQNNGVVDDSQLPKDRFSAERLKGVDSTLKIQPAKLEDSAVYLCASSLDRGGGYTFGSGTRLTVV.

The rearrangement uses TRBV2 and TRBJ2-1, with TRBD2 identical over 8 bases. V lost 0 bases and J lost 8; bases outside the gene matches: 6. The germline CDR1 and CDR2 sequences are SNHLY and FYNNEI. The CDR3 has 15 residues. The CDR3 region is CASSEASGRPHEQFF. The CDR3 DNA is TGTGCCAGCAGTGAAGCCAGCGGGAGACCTCATGAGCAGTTCTTC.

In its sample, this clone was seen a few times. Other DNA sequences in this sample translate to the same CDR3. This chain links TRBV11-2 with TRBJ2-2, with D perhaps TRBD1 (6 bases). CDR1 is SGHAT, CDR2 FQNNGV, per germline. The CDR3 is made up of 14 amino acids. V lost 0 bases and J 4 bases, leaving 6 bases between the germline ends. Here the CDR3 reads CASSLDRGTGELFF. CDR3 DNA sequence: TGTGCCAGCAGCTTAGACAGGGGCACCGGGGAGCTGTTTTTT.

The rearrangement links TRBV13 to TRBJ2-1; 13 bases match TRBD2. The CDR3 contains 16 residues. Germline CDR1 PRHDT, CDR2 FYEKMQ (reference sequence). V trimming: 5 bases; J trimming: 7 bases; junction bases outside the gene matches: 8. DNA of the CDR3: TGTGCCAGCAGCCCCGGACTAGCGGGAGTTGGGAATGAGCAGTTCTTC. Translating it yields CASSPGLAGVGNEQFF.

This chain uses TRBV11-2 with TRBJ2-7; tentative D call: TRBD2 (6 bases). V was pared by 0 bases and J by 2 bases, with 17 bases between. In germline, CDR1 is SGHAT, CDR2 FQNNGV. The CDR3 totals 17 residues. The CDR3 reads CASSLDRSGWDPYEQYF. The CDR3 bases are TGTGCCAGCAGCTTAGATCGAAGCGGGTGGGACCCCTACGAGCAGTACTTC.